Each of the 7 T cell receptor beta chains below was sequenced from the same sample in a study of T cells in Graves' hyperthyroidism and ophthalmopathy. The CDR3 regions of TCR beta were amplified from RNA transcripts. First-round RT-PCR with HTBI primers amplified the TCR CDR3 region. TCRdb processed the multiplex PCR reads anew with MiXCR; each CDR3 protein has one entry. The sample records 450,000 to 600,000 distinct CDR3 sequences, around 20% being singletons. Source material: blood. These receptors all come from a man between 35 and 55 years old with Graves' ophthalmopathy.

About this clonotype itself: This may stem from a read error, because a much larger clone lies one nucleotide away. The CDR3 does not end in the conserved phenylalanine or tryptophan, so this is likely a read error. This chain uses TRBV18 with TRBJ1-1; D remains unclear. The CDR3 totals 15 residues. Germline-derived CDR1 and CDR2 are KGHSH and LQKENI. The germline V and J ends were trimmed by 3 bases and 6 bases, with 17 bases remaining between them. The CDR3 DNA reads TGTGCCAGCTCACCGTTGACGAGCTCTAACGCTGAAGCTTTCCTT. Its translation: CASSPLTSSNAEAFL.

The rearrangement joins TRBV29-1 to TRBJ2-3; 11 bases map to TRBD2. The V gene's germline CDR1 is SQVTM and CDR2 ANQGSEA. This CDR3 has 14 amino acids. V trimming: 4 bases; J trimming: 4 bases; junction bases outside the gene matches: 4. In DNA form, the CDR3 reads TGCAGCGTTGGTATTAGCGGGAGGGCAGATACGCAGTATTTT. This gives the protein CSVGISGRADTQYF.

This clonotype appeared a few times. The chain recombines TRBV6-2 or TRBV6-3 with TRBJ1-1; D is possibly TRBD1 (5 bases). There are 11 residues in the CDR3. Germline-derived CDR1 and CDR2 are MNHEY and SVGEGT. The V end lost 4 bases, the J end lost 11 bases, and 11 bases lay between the germline ends. The CDR3 nucleotides are TGTGCCAGCAGTTTGGGACCAAAGGCTTTCTTT. Translating gives CASSLGPKAFF.

This clonotype was detected only a few times. V and J are TRBV6-1 and TRBJ2-7; D assignment may be TRBD1 or TRBD2 (5 bases each). Germline CDR1 is MNHNS and CDR2 is SASEGT. The CDR3 has 11 amino acids. Trimming shortened V by 6 bases and J by 7 bases, and 10 bases separated the two germline ends. CDR3 bases: TGTGCCAGCAGGTCGGGGACGGAGCAGTACTTC. This sequence encodes CASRSGTEQYF.

The chain recombines TRBV5-1 with TRBJ2-7; D might be TRBD1 (6 bases). This CDR3 is 15 amino acids long. Trimming took 4 bases from V and 0 from J, leaving 14 bases between them. Germline V gene sequence: CDR1 SGHRS, CDR2 YFSETQ. CDR3 amino acids: CASSPQADSSYEQYF. The CDR3 DNA reads as TGCGCCAGCAGCCCACAGGCGGACAGCTCCTACGAGCAGTACTTC.

This clonotype was seen more than once but under ten times. The rearrangement uses TRBV20-1 and TRBJ2-7; TRBD2 matches 8 bases. Germline V gene data show CDR1 as DFQATT and CDR2 as SNEGSKA (reference sequence). The CDR3 loop spans 16 amino acids. Trimming cost V 1 base and J 4 bases; bases outside gene matches: 12. The CDR3 bases are TGCAGTGCTAGAGTGCCACTAGCGGAGAAAACATACGAGCAGTACTTC. Amino acids: CSARVPLAEKTYEQYF.

This clonotype has a count of ten or more. This chain joins TRBV6-2 or TRBV6-3 and TRBJ1-5, with D tentatively TRBD1 (5 bases). This CDR3 region has 15 residues. The V gene lost 4 bases and the J gene lost 6 bases, with 16 bases spanning the gap. CDR1 and CDR2 from the germline V gene are MNHEY and SVGEGT. Here the CDR3 reads CASSFEPGTGQPQHF. For the CDR3, the DNA is TGTGCCAGCAGTTTCGAGCCAGGGACGGGTCAGCCCCAGCATTTT.